This is a list of T cell receptor beta chains from one sample in a study of OX40 agonist ivuxolimab in advanced cancers. Method: immunoSEQ multiplex PCR; TCRdb's copy keeps in-frame clones and lacks some. The table lists roughly 46,000 clones, 75% to 90% of them singletons. The material was CD4+ or CD8+ T cells sorted from blood, obtained in a trial of the OX40 agonist ivuxolimab. These receptors were collected from an adult with an advanced solid tumor such as melanoma, head and neck, liver or kidney cancer. Each CDR3 is given without its conserved first and last residue.

j_call v_call cdr3_aa
TRBJ2-7 TRBV27 ASSLTSRDSSYEQY
TRBJ2-6 TRBV6-4 ASSYPASRGANVLT
TRBJ1-1 TRBV28 ASSSIQGGLNTEAF
TRBJ2-1 TRBV5-7 ASSLGPDRVWPYNEQF
TRBJ2-7 TRBV27 ASKSGAGYEQY
TRBJ2-7 TRBV27 ASRPPGHRTLAGDDEQY
TRBJ2-3 TRBV27 ASSAYSGLAQSTDTQY
TRBJ1-1 TRBV28 ASSLSDGGLNTEAF
TRBJ2-2 TRBV7-3 ASSPLPGGGVELF
TRBJ1-1 TRBV29-1 SVRGTEAF
TRBJ2-7 TRBV19 ASSTPYEQY
TRBJ2-2 TRBV11-2 ASTLAAGWTGELF
TRBJ2-3 TRBV7-9 ASSLTRGIVADTQY
TRBJ2-7 TRBV28 ASTHGQGVYEQY
TRBJ2-7 TRBV6-6 ASSSGGPLFYEQY
TRBJ2-7 TRBV19 ASSDQGAGEQY
TRBJ2-1 TRBV28 ASSYRGYNEQF
TRBJ2-7 TRBV5-1 ASSFTQDEQY
TRBJ1-5 TRBV19 ASSIPWAGYNQPQH
TRBJ1-2 TRBV13 ASSQRGTGDYGYT
TRBJ1-3 TRBV6-5 ASCPRTSGNTIY
TRBJ2-3 TRBV11-2 ASSFGTGTDTQY
TRBJ2-7 TRBV7-9 ASSSTGGRYEQY
TRBJ2-7 TRBV6-8 ASSYSETGTGSEPNPTEQY
TRBJ2-7 TRBV19 ASSWTGGSYEQY
TRBJ2-7 TRBV11-2 ASSFYYEQY
TRBJ2-1 TRBV28 ASRRYEQF
TRBJ1-4 TRBV28 ASSFETETTNEKLF
TRBJ1-5 TRBV15 ATSRDGTLTQPQH
TRBJ2-1 TRBV19 ASSIAQVSSYNEQF
TRBJ1-1 TRBV25-1 ASSPVGRLEAF
TRBJ1-1 TRBV15 ATSRVVVGDTEAF
TRBJ2-3 TRBV4-1 ASSQESTDTQY
TRBJ1-3 TRBV7-6 ASSLAVSGNTIY
TRBJ2-3 TRBV29-1 SVEMDTQY
TRBJ2-7 TRBV9 ASSGVANEQY
TRBJ2-1 TRBV9 ASSGQDFYNEQF
TRBJ1-2 TRBV19 ASSIGSRTGEGYT
TRBJ2-7 TRBV7-9 ASSPTPLGIHYEQY
TRBJ2-2 TRBV9 ASSVRPDRASTGELF
TRBJ1-6 TRBV4-3 ASSQWDRGVDSPLH
TRBJ2-3 TRBV5-8 ASSLEGGSTDTQY
TRBJ1-1 TRBV29-1 SVGDTEAF
TRBJ2-7 TRBV30 AWGHSYEQY
TRBJ2-7 TRBV2 ASSDRGMPYEQY
TRBJ2-1 TRBV16 ASNGQFGYNEQF
TRBJ2-2 TRBV11-3 ASSLDGTGEYGELF
TRBJ2-1 TRBV27 ASSLSNGVGNEQF
TRBJ1-3 TRBV28 ASSFVQSSGNTIY
TRBJ2-2 TRBV9 ASSVAPDTGELF
TRBJ2-3 TRBV9 ASSVDRDRTTDTQY
TRBJ2-5 TRBV5-1 ASSFDISTSEDQETQY